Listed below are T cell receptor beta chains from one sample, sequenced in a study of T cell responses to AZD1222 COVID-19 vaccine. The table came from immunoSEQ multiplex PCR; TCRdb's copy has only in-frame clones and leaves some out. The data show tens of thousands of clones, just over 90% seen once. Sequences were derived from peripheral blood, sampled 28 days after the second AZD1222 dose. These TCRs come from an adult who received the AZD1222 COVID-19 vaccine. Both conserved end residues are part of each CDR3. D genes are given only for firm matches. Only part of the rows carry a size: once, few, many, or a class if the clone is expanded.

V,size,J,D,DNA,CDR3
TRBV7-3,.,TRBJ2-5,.,TGTGCCAGCAGCGGGGTAGGACAGAAAGAGACCCAGTACTTC,CASSGVGQKETQYF
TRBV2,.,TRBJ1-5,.,TGTGCCAGCAGTAACAGGGTAGGCAATCAGCCCCAGCATTTT,CASSNRVGNQPQHF
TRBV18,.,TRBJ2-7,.,TGTGCCAGCTCACCAAGACAGGCCTACGAGCAGTACTTC,CASSPRQAYEQYF
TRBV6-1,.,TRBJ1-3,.,TGTGCCAGCAGTGAAGGGTTCCACTCTGGAAACACCATATATTTT,CASSEGFHSGNTIYF
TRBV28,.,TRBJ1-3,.,TGTGCCAGCAGCCTATACCTCACAGGGATTAGGAACACCATATATTTT,CASSLYLTGIRNTIYF
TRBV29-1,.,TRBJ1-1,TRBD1,TGCAGCGCCCCGACAGGGAACCCGAACACTGAAGCTTTCTTT,CSAPTGNPNTEAFF
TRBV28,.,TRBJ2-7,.,TGTGCCAGCAGTTTACTGTCCAGGGACGAGCAGTACTTC,CASSLLSRDEQYF
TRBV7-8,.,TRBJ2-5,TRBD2,TGTGCCAGCAGCTTAGCGGGGACTAGCGGGAGGGCCGTCGAGACCCAGTACTTC,CASSLAGTSGRAVETQYF
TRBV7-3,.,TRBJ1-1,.,TGTGCCAGCAGCTTAGAAAGGAACACTGAAGCTTTCTTT,CASSLERNTEAFF
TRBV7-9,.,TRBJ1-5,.,TGTGCCAGCAGCCCGGGACAAGGTAGCAATCAGCCCCAGCATTTT,CASSPGQGSNQPQHF
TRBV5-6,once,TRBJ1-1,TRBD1,TGTGCCAGCAGGCTGACAGGGTCCACTGAAGCTTTCTTT,CASRLTGSTEAFF
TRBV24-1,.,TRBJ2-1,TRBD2,TGTGCCACCAGTGGTGGACTAGCGGGCGGTAATGAGCAGTTCTTC,CATSGGLAGGNEQFF
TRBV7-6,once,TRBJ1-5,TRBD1,TGTGCCAGCAGCTCACCGGGACAGAAGAATCAGCCCCAGCATTTT,CASSSPGQKNQPQHF
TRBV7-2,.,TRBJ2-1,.,TGTGCCAGCAGCTTAGCCGCGGAGTACAATGAGCAGTTCTTC,CASSLAAEYNEQFF
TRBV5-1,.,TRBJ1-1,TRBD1,TGCGCCAGCAGCTTTAGCCCGGGACAGGGGGCCACTGAAGCTTTCTTT,CASSFSPGQGATEAFF
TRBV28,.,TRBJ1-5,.,TGTGCCAGCGGGACAAACAATCAGCCCCAGCATTTT,CASGTNNQPQHF
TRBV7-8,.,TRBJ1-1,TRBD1,TGTGCCAGCAGCCGGACAGGGATGAACACTGAAGCTTTCTTT,CASSRTGMNTEAFF
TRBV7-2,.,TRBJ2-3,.,TGTGCCAGCAGCCTGTCCGGTACGCAGTATTTT,CASSLSGTQYF
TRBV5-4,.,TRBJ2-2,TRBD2,TGTGCCAGCGCGTCGGCTAGCGGTCACACCGGGGAGCTGTTTTTT,CASASASGHTGELFF
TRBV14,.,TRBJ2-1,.,TGTGCCAGCAGCCAAGATGGCACGTGGGCTAGCTCCTACAATGAGCAGTTCTTC,CASSQDGTWASSYNEQFF
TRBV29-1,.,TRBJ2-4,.,TGCAGCGTTGCCGGACTAGCCAAAAACATTCAGTACTTC,CSVAGLAKNIQYF
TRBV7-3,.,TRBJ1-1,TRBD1,TGTGCCAGCAGCTTATTTGGGACAGAGAACACTGAAGCTTTCTTT,CASSLFGTENTEAFF